This T cell receptor beta chain came from a study of blood T cells in healthy people across ages. The study, taken as a whole, reports: Measured against age, TCR beta diversity per million T cells decreased in a roughly linear manner. Donor CMV status, an unknown factor, possibly confounded changes in expanded clonotypes.

A sample-barcoded 5' primer and a J-beta primer mix were used in a second PCR of roughly 6 to 12 cycles. Each of the cDNA molecules was tagged by a template-switch adaptor with 12 random nucleotides. From the 5' RACE reads, TCRdb called clonotypes with MiXCR, one entry per CDR3 protein. This sample yields around 1,500,000 distinct CDR3 sequences, of which 28% are seen a single time; roughly 8.2% belongs to the top ten. As regards this clonotype: Antigen: not known.

This TCR derives from a woman aged 30 to 39 in good health. Sequenced sample: blood.

Here the CDR3 DNA reads TGTGCCAGTACCATCGGGGGGGGACTAGCTCTTACCGGGGAGCTGTTTTTT. Its protein is CASTIGGGLALTGELFF. The chain combines TRBV19 with TRBJ2-2; TRBD2 matches at 9 bases. V dropped 7 bases and J dropped 5; count of bases not matched to a gene: 14. CDR1 and CDR2 from the germline V gene are LNHDA and SQIVND (reference sequence). The length of the CDR3 is 17 residues.